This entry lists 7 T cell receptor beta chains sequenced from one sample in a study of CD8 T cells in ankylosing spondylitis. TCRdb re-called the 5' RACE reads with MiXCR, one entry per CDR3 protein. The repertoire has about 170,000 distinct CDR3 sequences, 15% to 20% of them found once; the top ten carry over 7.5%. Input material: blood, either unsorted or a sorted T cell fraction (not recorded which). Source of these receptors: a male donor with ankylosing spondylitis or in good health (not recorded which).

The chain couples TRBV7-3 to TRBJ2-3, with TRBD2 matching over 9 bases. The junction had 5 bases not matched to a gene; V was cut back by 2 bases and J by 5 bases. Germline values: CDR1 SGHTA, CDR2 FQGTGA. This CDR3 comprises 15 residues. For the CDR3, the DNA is TGTGCCAGCAGCTTAGTAGCGGGAGCCAAAGATACGCAGTATTTT. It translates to CASSLVAGAKDTQYF.

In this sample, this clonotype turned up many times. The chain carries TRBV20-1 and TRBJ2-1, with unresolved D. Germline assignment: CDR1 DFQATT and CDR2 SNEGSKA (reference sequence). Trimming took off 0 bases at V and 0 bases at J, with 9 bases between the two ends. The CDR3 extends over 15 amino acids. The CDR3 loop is CSARDRQSSYNEQFF. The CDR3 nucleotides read TGCAGTGCTAGAGATAGGCAGTCCTCCTACAATGAGCAGTTCTTC.

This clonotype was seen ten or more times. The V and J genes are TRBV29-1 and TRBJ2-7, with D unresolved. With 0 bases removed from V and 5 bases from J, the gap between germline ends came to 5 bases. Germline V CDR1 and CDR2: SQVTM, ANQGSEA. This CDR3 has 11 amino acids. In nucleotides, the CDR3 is TGCAGCGTTGAAGAGGACCACGAGCAGTACTTC. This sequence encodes CSVEEDHEQYF.

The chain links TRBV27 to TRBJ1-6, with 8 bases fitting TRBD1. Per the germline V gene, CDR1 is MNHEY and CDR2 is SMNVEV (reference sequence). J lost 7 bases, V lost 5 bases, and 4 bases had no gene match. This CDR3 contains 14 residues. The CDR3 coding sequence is TGTGCCAGCAGTCCGACAGGGGTAAATTCACCCCTCCACTTT. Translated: CASSPTGVNSPLHF.

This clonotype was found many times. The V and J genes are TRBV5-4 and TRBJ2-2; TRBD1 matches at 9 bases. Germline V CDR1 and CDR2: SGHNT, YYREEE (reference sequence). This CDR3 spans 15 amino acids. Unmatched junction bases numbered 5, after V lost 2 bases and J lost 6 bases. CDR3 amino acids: CASSFRDREAGELFF. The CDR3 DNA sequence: TGTGCCAGCAGCTTTAGGGACAGGGAGGCCGGGGAGCTGTTTTTT.

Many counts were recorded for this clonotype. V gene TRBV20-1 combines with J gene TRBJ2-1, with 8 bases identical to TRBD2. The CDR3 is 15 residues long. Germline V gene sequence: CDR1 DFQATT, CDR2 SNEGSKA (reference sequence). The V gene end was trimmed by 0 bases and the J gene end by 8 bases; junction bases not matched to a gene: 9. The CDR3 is CSARDGTSWRYEQFF. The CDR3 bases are TGCAGTGCTAGAGATGGGACTAGTTGGCGCTATGAGCAGTTCTTC.

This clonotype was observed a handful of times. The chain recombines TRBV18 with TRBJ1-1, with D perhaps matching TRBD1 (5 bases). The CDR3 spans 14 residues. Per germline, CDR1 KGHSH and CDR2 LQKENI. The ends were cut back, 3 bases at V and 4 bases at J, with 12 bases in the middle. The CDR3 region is CASSPKQGSTEAFF. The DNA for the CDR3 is TGTGCCAGCTCACCGAAGCAGGGCAGCACTGAAGCTTTCTTT.